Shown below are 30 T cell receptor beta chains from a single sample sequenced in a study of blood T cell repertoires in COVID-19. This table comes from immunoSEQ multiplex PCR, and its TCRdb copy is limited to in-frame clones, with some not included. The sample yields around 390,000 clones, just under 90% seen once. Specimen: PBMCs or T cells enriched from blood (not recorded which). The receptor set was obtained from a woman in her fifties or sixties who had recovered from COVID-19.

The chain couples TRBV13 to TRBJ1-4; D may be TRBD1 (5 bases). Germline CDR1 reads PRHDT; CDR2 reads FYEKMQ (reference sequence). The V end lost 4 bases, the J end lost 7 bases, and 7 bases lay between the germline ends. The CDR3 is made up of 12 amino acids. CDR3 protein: CASSSQGEKLFF. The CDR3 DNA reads TGTGCCAGCAGCTCCCAGGGTGAAAAACTGTTTTTT.

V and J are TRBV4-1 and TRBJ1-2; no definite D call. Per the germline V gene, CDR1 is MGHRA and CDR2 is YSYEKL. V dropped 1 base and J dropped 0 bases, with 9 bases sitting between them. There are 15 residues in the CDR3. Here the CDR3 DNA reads TGCGCCAGCAGCCAAGCCACAGAGACTAACTATGGCTACACCTTC. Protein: CASSQATETNYGYTF.

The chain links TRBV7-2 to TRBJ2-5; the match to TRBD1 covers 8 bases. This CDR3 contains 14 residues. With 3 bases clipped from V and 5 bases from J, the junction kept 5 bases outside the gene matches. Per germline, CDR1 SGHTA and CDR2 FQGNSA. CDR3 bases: TGTGCCAGCAGCTTTCAGGGGGCAGGGGAGACCCAGTACTTC. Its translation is CASSFQGAGETQYF.

The chain's CDR3 is CSVDLQGKDGYTF. The CDR3 coding sequence is TGCAGCGTTGATCTACAGGGGAAGGATGGCTACACCTTC. This chain uses TRBV29-1 with TRBJ1-2, with 7 bases fitting TRBD1. Trimming removed 3 bases from V and 6 bases from J; junction bases left unmatched: 7. The CDR3 is 13 amino acids. CDR1 and CDR2 from the germline V gene are SQVTM and ANQGSEA.

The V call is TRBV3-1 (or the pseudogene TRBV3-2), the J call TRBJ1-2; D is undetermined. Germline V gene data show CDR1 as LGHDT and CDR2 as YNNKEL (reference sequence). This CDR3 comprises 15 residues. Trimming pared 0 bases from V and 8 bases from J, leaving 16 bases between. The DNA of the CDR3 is TGTGCCAGCAGCCAAGAAGGAGGGTTCAACCTGGGCTACACCTTC. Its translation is CASSQEGGFNLGYTF.

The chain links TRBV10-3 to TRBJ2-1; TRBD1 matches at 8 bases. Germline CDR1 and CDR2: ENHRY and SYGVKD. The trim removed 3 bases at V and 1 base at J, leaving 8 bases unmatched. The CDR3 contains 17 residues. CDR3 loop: CAISEVQGAPSYNEQFF. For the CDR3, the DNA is TGTGCCATCAGTGAAGTTCAGGGGGCCCCATCCTACAATGAGCAGTTCTTC.

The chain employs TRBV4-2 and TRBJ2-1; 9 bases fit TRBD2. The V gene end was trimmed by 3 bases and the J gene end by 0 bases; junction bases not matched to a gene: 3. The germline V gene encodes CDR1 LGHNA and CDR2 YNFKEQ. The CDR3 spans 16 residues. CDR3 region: CASSHVAGVSYNEQFF. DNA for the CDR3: TGTGCCAGCAGCCATGTAGCGGGGGTCTCCTACAATGAGCAGTTCTTC.

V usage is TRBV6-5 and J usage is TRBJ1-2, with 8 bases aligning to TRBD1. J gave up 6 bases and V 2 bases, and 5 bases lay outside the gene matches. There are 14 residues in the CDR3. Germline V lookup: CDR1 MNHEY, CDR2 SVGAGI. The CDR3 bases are TGTGCCAGCAGTTACACTTCAGGGGGCGATGGCTACACCTTC. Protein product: CASSYTSGGDGYTF.

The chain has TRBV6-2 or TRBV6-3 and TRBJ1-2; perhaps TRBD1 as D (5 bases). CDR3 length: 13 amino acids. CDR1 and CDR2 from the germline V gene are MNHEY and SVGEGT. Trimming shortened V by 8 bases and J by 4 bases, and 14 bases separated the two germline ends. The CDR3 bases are TGTGCCAGCCGTTCAGACAGCTCCTATGGCTACACCTTC. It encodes CASRSDSSYGYTF.

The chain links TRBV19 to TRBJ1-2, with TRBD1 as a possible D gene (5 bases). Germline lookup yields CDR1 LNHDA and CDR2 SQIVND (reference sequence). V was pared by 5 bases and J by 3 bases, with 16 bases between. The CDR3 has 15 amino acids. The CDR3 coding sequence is TGTGCCAGTAGTGTGGGACTTCCAGGCCACTATGGCTACACCTTC. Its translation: CASSVGLPGHYGYTF.

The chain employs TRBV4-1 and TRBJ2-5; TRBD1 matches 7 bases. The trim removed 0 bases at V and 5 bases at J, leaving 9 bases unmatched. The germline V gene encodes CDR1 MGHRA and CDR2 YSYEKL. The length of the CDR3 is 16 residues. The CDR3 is CASSQDRKGAMETQYF. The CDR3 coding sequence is TGCGCCAGCAGCCAAGATCGGAAGGGGGCTATGGAGACCCAGTACTTC.

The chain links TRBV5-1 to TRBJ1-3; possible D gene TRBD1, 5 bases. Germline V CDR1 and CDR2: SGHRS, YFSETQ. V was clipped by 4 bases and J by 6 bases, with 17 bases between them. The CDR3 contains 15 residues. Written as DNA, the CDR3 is TGCGCCAGCAGCCCTGGAGACACCAGGGAAAACACCATATATTTT. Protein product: CASSPGDTRENTIYF.

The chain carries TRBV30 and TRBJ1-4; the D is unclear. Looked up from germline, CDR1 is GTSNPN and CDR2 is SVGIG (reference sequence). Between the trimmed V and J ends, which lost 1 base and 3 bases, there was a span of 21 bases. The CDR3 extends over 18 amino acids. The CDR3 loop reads CAWSDGPLLRSANEKLFF. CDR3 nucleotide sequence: TGTGCCTGGAGTGACGGCCCCCTTCTTCGGAGCGCTAATGAAAAACTGTTTTTT.

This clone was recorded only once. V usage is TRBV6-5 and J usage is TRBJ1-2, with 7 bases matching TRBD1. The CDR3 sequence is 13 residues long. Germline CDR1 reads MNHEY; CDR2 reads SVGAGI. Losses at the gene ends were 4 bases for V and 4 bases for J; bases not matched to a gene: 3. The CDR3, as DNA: TGTGCCAGCAGTTTCGGGACAGTCTATGGCTACACCTTC. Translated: CASSFGTVYGYTF.

The CDR3 region has the DNA TGTGCCAGCAGCCAAATTGACAGGGTTTTTGGAAACACCATATATTTT. This encodes CASSQIDRVFGNTIYF. The chain recombines TRBV4-2 with TRBJ1-3; 7 nucleotides agree with TRBD1. The V gene's germline CDR1 is LGHNA and CDR2 YNFKEQ. The CDR3 consists of 16 residues. V shed 2 bases and J 3 bases; nucleotides not matched to a gene: 7.

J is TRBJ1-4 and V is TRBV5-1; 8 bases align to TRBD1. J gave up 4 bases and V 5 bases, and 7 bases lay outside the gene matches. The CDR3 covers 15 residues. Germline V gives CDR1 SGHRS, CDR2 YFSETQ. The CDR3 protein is CASRPGQAFNEKLFF. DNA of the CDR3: TGCGCCAGCAGACCGGGACAGGCGTTTAATGAAAAACTGTTTTTT. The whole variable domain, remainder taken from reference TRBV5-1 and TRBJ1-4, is KAGVTQTPRYLIKTRGQQVTLSCSPISGHRSVSWYQQTPGQGLQFLFEYFSETQRNKGNFPGRFSGRQFSNSRSEMNVSTLELGDSALYLCASRPGQAFNEKLFFGSGTQLSVL.

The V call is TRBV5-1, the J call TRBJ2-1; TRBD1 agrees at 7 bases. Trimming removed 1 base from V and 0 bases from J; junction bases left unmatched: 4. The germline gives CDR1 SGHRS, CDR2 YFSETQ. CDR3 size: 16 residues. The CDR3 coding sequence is TGCGCCAGCAGCTTGACAGGGGAACGCTCCTACAATGAGCAGTTCTTC. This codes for CASSLTGERSYNEQFF. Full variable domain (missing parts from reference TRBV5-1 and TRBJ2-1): KAGVTQTPRYLIKTRGQQVTLSCSPISGHRSVSWYQQTPGQGLQFLFEYFSETQRNKGNFPGRFSGRQFSNSRSEMNVSTLELGDSALYLCASSLTGERSYNEQFFGPGTRLTVL.

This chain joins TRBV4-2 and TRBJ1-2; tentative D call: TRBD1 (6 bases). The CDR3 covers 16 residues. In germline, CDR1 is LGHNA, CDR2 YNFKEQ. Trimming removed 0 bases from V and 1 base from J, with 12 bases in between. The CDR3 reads CASSQDLQGLNYGYTF. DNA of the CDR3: TGTGCCAGCAGCCAAGATCTCCAGGGGCTTAACTATGGCTACACCTTC.

Here the CDR3 DNA reads TGTGCCAGCAGCAAAATAGCGGGAGCGAACACCGGGGAGCTGTTTTTT. Protein sequence: CASSKIAGANTGELFF. The chain is built from TRBV7-2 and TRBJ2-2, with 9 bases fitting TRBD2. The length of the CDR3 is 16 residues. The germline V gene encodes CDR1 SGHTA and CDR2 FQGNSA. After removal of 5 bases from V and 0 bases from J, the junction contained 4 bases not matched to a gene.

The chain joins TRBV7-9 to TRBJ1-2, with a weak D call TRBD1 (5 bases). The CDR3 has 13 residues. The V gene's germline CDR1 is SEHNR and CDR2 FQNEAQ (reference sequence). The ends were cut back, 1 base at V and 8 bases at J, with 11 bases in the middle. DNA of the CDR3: TGTGCCAGCAGCTTAGATGCAGGGTCGGGCTACACCTTC. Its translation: CASSLDAGSGYTF.

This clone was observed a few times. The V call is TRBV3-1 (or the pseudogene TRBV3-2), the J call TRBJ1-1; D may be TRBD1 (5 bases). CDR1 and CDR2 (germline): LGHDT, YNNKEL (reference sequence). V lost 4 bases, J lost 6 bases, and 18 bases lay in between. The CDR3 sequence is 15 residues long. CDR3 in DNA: TGTGCCAGCAGCCCACAGTCTGGGGGGAGCGCTGAAGCTTTCTTT. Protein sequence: CASSPQSGGSAEAFF.

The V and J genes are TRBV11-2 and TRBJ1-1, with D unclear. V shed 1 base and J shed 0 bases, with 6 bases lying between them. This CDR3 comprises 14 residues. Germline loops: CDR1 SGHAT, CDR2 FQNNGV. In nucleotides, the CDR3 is TGTGCCAGCAGCTTAGCGCGAATGAACACTGAAGCTTTCTTT. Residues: CASSLARMNTEAFF.

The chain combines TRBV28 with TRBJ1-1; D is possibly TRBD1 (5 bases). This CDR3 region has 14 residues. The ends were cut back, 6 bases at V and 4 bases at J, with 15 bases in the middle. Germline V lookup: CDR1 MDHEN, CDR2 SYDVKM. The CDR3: CASSAGWGGTEAFF. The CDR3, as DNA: TGTGCCAGCAGCGCCGGGTGGGGCGGCACTGAAGCTTTCTTT.

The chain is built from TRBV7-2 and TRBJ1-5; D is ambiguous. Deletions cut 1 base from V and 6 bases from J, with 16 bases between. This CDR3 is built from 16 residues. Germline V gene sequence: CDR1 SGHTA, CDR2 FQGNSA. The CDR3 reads CASSLGGRGVSQPQHF. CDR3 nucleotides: TGTGCCAGCAGCTTAGGTGGGCGGGGAGTTAGTCAGCCCCAGCATTTT.

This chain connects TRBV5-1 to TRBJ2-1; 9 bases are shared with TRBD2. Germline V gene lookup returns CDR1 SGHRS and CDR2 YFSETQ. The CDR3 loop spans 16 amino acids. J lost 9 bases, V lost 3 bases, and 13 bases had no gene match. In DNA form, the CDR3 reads TGCGCCAGCAGCTCGTGGAGCGCGGGGGGGCTGGGTGAGCAGTTCTTC. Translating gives CASSSWSAGGLGEQFF.

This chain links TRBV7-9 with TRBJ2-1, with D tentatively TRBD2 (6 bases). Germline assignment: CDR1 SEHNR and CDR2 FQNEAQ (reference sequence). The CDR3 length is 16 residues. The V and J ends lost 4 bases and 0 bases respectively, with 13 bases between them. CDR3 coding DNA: TGTGCCAGCAGCTCCCTCGGGGGAAGCTCCTACAATGAGCAGTTCTTC. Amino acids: CASSSLGGSSYNEQFF.

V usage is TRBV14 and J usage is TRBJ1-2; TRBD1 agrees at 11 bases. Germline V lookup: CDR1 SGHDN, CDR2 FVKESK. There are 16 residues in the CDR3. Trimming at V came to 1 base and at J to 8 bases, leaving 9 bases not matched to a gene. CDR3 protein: CASSQVTGTGGGGYTF. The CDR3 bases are TGTGCCAGCAGCCAAGTCACCGGGACAGGGGGAGGAGGCTACACCTTC.

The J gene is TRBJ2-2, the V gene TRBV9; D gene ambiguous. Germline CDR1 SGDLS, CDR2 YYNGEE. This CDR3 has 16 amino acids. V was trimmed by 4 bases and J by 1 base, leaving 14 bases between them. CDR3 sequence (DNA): TGTGCCAGCAGCCTCGTGGTAACGGGGAACACCGGGGAGCTGTTTTTT. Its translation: CASSLVVTGNTGELFF.

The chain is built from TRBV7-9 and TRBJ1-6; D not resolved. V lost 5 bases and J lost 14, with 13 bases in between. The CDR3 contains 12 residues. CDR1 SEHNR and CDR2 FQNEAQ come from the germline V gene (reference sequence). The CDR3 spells CASSPSARTLHF. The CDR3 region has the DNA TGTGCCAGCAGCCCCTCAGCTAGGACCCTCCACTTT.

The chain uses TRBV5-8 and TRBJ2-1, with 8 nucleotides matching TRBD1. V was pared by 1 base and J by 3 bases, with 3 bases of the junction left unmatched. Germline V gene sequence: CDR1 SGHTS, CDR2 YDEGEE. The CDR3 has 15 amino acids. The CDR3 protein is CASSLQGQDYNEQFF. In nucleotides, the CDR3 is TGTGCCAGCAGCTTGCAGGGACAGGACTACAATGAGCAGTTCTTC. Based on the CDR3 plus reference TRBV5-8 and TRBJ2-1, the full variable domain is EAGVTQSPTHLIKTRGQQATLRCSPISGHTSVYWYQQALGLGLQFLLWYDEGEERNRGNFPPRFSGRQFPNYSSELNVNALELEDSALYLCASSLQGQDYNEQFFGPGTRLTVL.